What follows are 27 T cell receptor beta chains derived from one specimen sequenced in a study of T-cell memory formation after mild COVID-19. TCRdb processed the 5' RACE reads anew with MiXCR; each CDR3 protein has one entry. Of under 400,000 distinct CDR3 sequences in the sample, 21% were seen once. The sample taken for sequencing was PBMCs or a T cell subset sorted from them (not recorded which). The receptor source for this set is an adult woman who had mild COVID-19 (a few samples of this study predate the infection). Cell type and time point are not known.

The chain links TRBV18 to TRBJ1-1; D might be TRBD1 (5 bases). Per germline, CDR1 KGHSH and CDR2 LQKENI. The V end lost 5 bases, the J end lost 6 bases, and 10 bases lay between the germline ends. The CDR3 has 12 residues. The CDR3 is CASSWDPPEAFF. The CDR3 region has the DNA TGTGCCAGCTCATGGGACCCGCCTGAAGCTTTCTTT.

This clonotype has more than one count but fewer than ten. The chain recombines TRBV5-1 with TRBJ1-2, with TRBD1 as a possible D gene (5 bases). The V end lost 4 bases, the J end lost 2 bases, and 15 bases lay between the germline ends. CDR1 and CDR2 from the germline V gene are SGHRS and YFSETQ. The CDR3 contains 15 residues. The CDR3 DNA follows: TGCGCCAGCAGCCCGGGACCCCGCGCCAACTATGGCTACACCTTC. Protein: CASSPGPRANYGYTF. Full variable domain (outside the CDR3, taken from reference TRBV5-1 and TRBJ1-2): KAGVTQTPRYLIKTRGQQVTLSCSPISGHRSVSWYQQTPGQGLQFLFEYFSETQRNKGNFPGRFSGRQFSNSRSEMNVSTLELGDSALYLCASSPGPRANYGYTFGSGTRLTVV.

This clonotype was counted at least ten times. This chain connects TRBV12-3 or TRBV12-4 to TRBJ2-1; TRBD2 agrees at 11 bases. Trimming at V came to 7 bases and at J to 9 bases, leaving 20 bases not matched to a gene. This CDR3 region has 18 residues. The CDR3 loop is CASTQLAGATMPLSEQFF. The CDR3 DNA reads as TGTGCCAGCACCCAACTAGCGGGAGCTACAATGCCCCTGAGTGAGCAGTTCTTC.

The chain combines TRBV3-1 with TRBJ1-1; D might be TRBD1 (5 bases). Between the trimmed V and J ends, which lost 4 bases and 6 bases, there was a span of 6 bases. This CDR3 has 11 residues. Per the germline V gene, CDR1 is LGHDT and CDR2 is YNNKEL (reference sequence). This CDR3 is CASSRQSEAFF. The CDR3 coding sequence is TGTGCCAGCAGCCGACAGTCTGAAGCTTTCTTT.

The chain combines TRBV29-1 with TRBJ2-7; D remains unclear. The germline gives CDR1 SQVTM, CDR2 ANQGSEA. V was cut by 4 bases and J by 3 bases, with 13 bases left in between. The CDR3 totals 13 residues. The CDR3 sequence: CSVGVGRYYEQYF. The CDR3 DNA is TGCAGCGTTGGGGTCGGCCGATACTACGAGCAGTACTTC.

J is TRBJ1-4 and V is TRBV20-1; TRBD1 aligns across 7 bases. This CDR3 region has 15 residues. Looked up from germline, CDR1 is DFQATT and CDR2 is SNEGSKA (reference sequence). The CDR3: CSPKDRVTTNEKLFF. The CDR3 DNA sequence: TGCAGCCCTAAAGACAGGGTTACAACTAATGAAAAACTGTTTTTT.

This clonotype was counted many times. CDR3 residues: CASSQDGPGLAGINEQFF. In DNA form, the CDR3 reads TGCGCCAGCAGCCAAGATGGGCCGGGACTAGCGGGGATTAATGAGCAGTTCTTC. This sequence joins TRBV4-3 and TRBJ2-1, with 13 bases lining up with TRBD2. Germline V CDR1 and CDR2: LGHNA, YSLEER. V was clipped by 0 bases and J by 7 bases; unmatched bases: 9. The CDR3 runs to 18 residues.

The gene calls are TRBV7-9 and TRBJ1-2; no firm D call. Trimming stripped 3 bases from V and 8 bases from J, with 10 bases between. CDR1 and CDR2 from the germline V gene are SEHNR and FQNEAQ (reference sequence). This CDR3 is built from 12 residues. The DNA for the CDR3 is TGTGCCAGCAGCTTGGGGTTGGAGGGCTACACCTTC. This encodes CASSLGLEGYTF.

The chain uses TRBV3-1 and TRBJ1-2; D perhaps matches TRBD1 (6 bases). The CDR3 runs to 15 residues. CDR1 is LGHDT and CDR2 is YNNKEL in the germline V gene (reference sequence). The ends were cut back, 1 base at V and 4 bases at J, with 13 bases in the middle. The CDR3 DNA sequence: TGTGCCAGCAGCCAAGGGGAGAGGGGGACCTATGGCTACACCTTC. Its protein is CASSQGERGTYGYTF.

This clonotype was detected ten times or more. The CDR3 DNA follows: TGTGCCAGCAGCTCCCCCACAGATACGCAGTATTTT. It translates to CASSSPTDTQYF. The V call is TRBV12-3 or TRBV12-4, the J call TRBJ2-3; D gene unclear. Trimming removed 6 bases from V and 2 bases from J, with 6 bases in between. The CDR3 totals 12 residues.

This clonotype has only a few counts. This CDR3 is CASSSHQGFNTGELFF. The CDR3 DNA reads as TGTGCCAGCAGTTCGCATCAGGGCTTCAACACCGGGGAGCTGTTTTTT. The chain joins TRBV12-3 or TRBV12-4 to TRBJ2-2; D may be TRBD1 (5 bases). This CDR3 region has 16 residues. The ends were cut back, 4 bases at V and 2 bases at J, with 14 bases in the middle.

The chain is built from TRBV5-4 and TRBJ2-5; perhaps TRBD2 as D (5 bases). The CDR3 length is 15 residues. Trimming took 4 bases from V and 1 from J, leaving 14 bases between them. Germline V lookup: CDR1 SGHNT, CDR2 YYREEE (reference sequence). CDR3 in DNA: TGTGCCAGCAGCGACCGGAGGAGGTCCCAAGAGACCCAGTACTTC. It is translated as CASSDRRRSQETQYF.

This clonotype was counted only a few times. The rearrangement uses TRBV9 and TRBJ2-7, with D uncertain. Germline V CDR1 and CDR2: SGDLS, YYNGEE. V was cut by 0 bases and J by 7 bases, with 11 bases left in between. The CDR3 is 13 residues long. In DNA form, the CDR3 reads TGTGCCAGCAGCGTAGGCACTCCCGGGGAGCAGTACTTC. Its protein product is CASSVGTPGEQYF. The variable domain in full, with the rest retrieved from reference TRBV9 and TRBJ2-7, is DSGVTQTPKHLITATGQRVTLRCSPRSGDLSVYWYQQSLDQGLQFLIQYYNGEERAKGNILERFSAQQFPDLHSELNLSSLELGDSALYFCASSVGTPGEQYFGPGTRLTVT.

This clonotype was found a few times. The V call is TRBV7-6, the J call TRBJ1-1; 9 nucleotides line up with TRBD1. This CDR3 is 18 amino acids long. Per the germline V gene, CDR1 is SGHVS and CDR2 is FNYEAQ. The V and J ends lost 5 bases and 2 bases, in that order; junction bases with no gene match: 15. CDR3 in amino acids: CASSAAFGTGTGNTEAFF. The DNA for the CDR3 is TGTGCCAGCAGCGCGGCCTTCGGGACAGGGACGGGAAACACTGAAGCTTTCTTT.

The V call is TRBV7-6, the J call TRBJ2-5; 9 bases are a match to TRBD2. The trim removed 1 base at V and 1 base at J, leaving 13 bases unmatched. The CDR3 runs 19 residues. Germline CDR1 and CDR2: SGHVS and FNYEAQ. The CDR3 sequence: CASSLGLIQRGATQETQYF. CDR3 DNA sequence: TGTGCCAGCAGCTTAGGGCTAATCCAGCGGGGGGCAACCCAAGAGACCCAGTACTTC. Variable domain in full (rest from reference TRBV7-6 and TRBJ2-5): GAGVSQSPRYKVTKRGQDVALRCDPISGHVSLYWYRQALGQGPEFLTYFNYEAQQDKSGLPNDRFSAERPEGSISTLTIQRTEQRDSAMYRCASSLGLIQRGATQETQYFGPGTRLLVL.

The rearrangement joins TRBV29-1 to TRBJ2-5; a weak D match, TRBD1 (6 bases). The germline V gene has CDR1 SQVTM and CDR2 ANQGSEA. The CDR3 loop spans 13 amino acids. Trimming shortened V by 7 bases and J by 2 bases, and 14 bases separated the two germline ends. CDR3 DNA: TGCAGCGCCCAGGGGTGGGGACAAGAGACCCAGTACTTC. It codes for CSAQGWGQETQYF. The full variable domain, its missing parts supplied by reference TRBV29-1 and TRBJ2-5, is SAVISQKPSRDICQRGTSLTIQCQVDSQVTMMFWYRQQPGQSLTLIATANQGSEATYESGFVIDKFPISRPNLTFSTLTVSNMSPEDSSIYLCSAQGWGQETQYFGPGTRLLVL.

The rearrangement uses TRBV7-2 and TRBJ2-1; TRBD2 matches 13 bases. V lost 5 bases to trimming and J lost 8 bases; unmatched junction nucleotides: 6. Germline V gene data show CDR1 as SGHTA and CDR2 as FQGNSA. CDR3 length equals 15 residues. The CDR3 region has the DNA TGTGCCAGCAGCCCCGGGGGACTAGCGGGATATGAGCAGTTCTTC. Protein: CASSPGGLAGYEQFF.

The chain employs TRBV7-8 and TRBJ2-5; D might be TRBD1 (5 bases). CDR3 length: 15 residues. V was trimmed by 5 bases and J by 0 bases, leaving 13 bases between them. Per germline, CDR1 SGHVS and CDR2 FQNEAQ. The CDR3 coding sequence is TGTGCCAGCAGCCCGGACGACAGTTACCAAGAGACCCAGTACTTC. Encoded protein: CASSPDDSYQETQYF.

The V and J genes are TRBV23-1 and TRBJ2-1; 7 bases align to TRBD1. TRBV23-1 falls under the ORF class, with uncertain function. This CDR3 has 11 amino acids. With V trimmed by 4 bases and J by 16 bases, 7 bases remained unmatched. The CDR3 sequence is CASSPRTGQFF. The CDR3 DNA reads as TGCGCCAGCAGTCCCCGGACAGGCCAATTCTTC.

This clonotype was detected only a few times. The chain recombines TRBV5-1 with TRBJ2-1; D perhaps matches TRBD1 (7 bases). This CDR3 is 16 amino acids long. Germline V CDR1 and CDR2: SGHRS, YFSETQ. Trimming took 4 bases from V and 0 from J, leaving 14 bases between them. The CDR3 here is CASSGGTANSYNEQFF. The CDR3 DNA reads as TGCGCCAGCAGCGGGGGGACAGCGAACTCCTACAATGAGCAGTTCTTC. Together with reference TRBV5-1 and TRBJ2-1, the CDR3 gives the full variable domain: KAGVTQTPRYLIKTRGQQVTLSCSPISGHRSVSWYQQTPGQGLQFLFEYFSETQRNKGNFPGRFSGRQFSNSRSEMNVSTLELGDSALYLCASSGGTANSYNEQFFGPGTRLTVL.

This clonotype has at least ten counts. The V and J genes are TRBV5-1 and TRBJ2-7, with unresolved D. Germline V gene data show CDR1 as SGHRS and CDR2 as YFSETQ. The length of the CDR3 is 14 residues. The germline V and J ends were trimmed by 1 base and 1 base, with 9 bases remaining between them. The CDR3 DNA sequence: TGCGCCAGCAGCTTGCTAGATCAATCCTACGAGCAGTACTTC. Translation: CASSLLDQSYEQYF.

This clonotype was counted many times. The J gene is TRBJ2-2, the V gene TRBV9, with D possibly being TRBD1 (5 bases). This CDR3 spans 14 amino acids. The V end was cut by 0 bases, the J end by 7 bases, with 10 bases between. Germline CDR1 SGDLS, CDR2 YYNGEE. CDR3 DNA sequence: TGTGCCAGCAGCGTAGGTGGGGCCTTCGGGGAGCTGTTTTTT. Translation: CASSVGGAFGELFF.

This clonotype was seen more than once but under ten times. This chain links TRBV11-2 with TRBJ1-1; D is ambiguous. V was cut by 1 base and J by 4 bases, with 10 bases left in between. The germline gives CDR1 SGHAT, CDR2 FQNNGV. The length of the CDR3 is 14 residues. In DNA, the CDR3 is TGTGCCAGCAGCTTAGCCCCCAGCGCCACTGAAGCTTTCTTT. Amino acids: CASSLAPSATEAFF.

The chain recombines TRBV7-3 with TRBJ2-7; perhaps D is TRBD1 or TRBD2 (5 bases each). Per the germline V gene, CDR1 is SGHTA and CDR2 is FQGTGA. The CDR3 runs 13 residues. V dropped 2 bases and J dropped 6 bases, with 11 bases sitting between them. Here the CDR3 reads CASSLPGSREQYF. DNA of the CDR3: TGTGCCAGCAGCTTACCAGGGAGCCGCGAGCAGTACTTC.

The rearrangement uses TRBV11-2 and TRBJ2-7; either TRBD1 or TRBD2 may fit D (5 bases each). CDR3 size: 14 residues. Trimming removed 2 bases at V and 2 bases at J, with 10 bases between. The germline V gene has CDR1 SGHAT and CDR2 FQNNGV. The CDR3: CASSLFRGPYEQYF. CDR3 nucleotides: TGTGCCAGCAGCTTATTCCGGGGACCCTACGAGCAGTACTTC.

The genes are TRBV18 and TRBJ2-1; TRBD1 might be the D (5 bases). Germline assignment: CDR1 KGHSH and CDR2 LQKENI. CDR3 length: 17 residues. Trimming pared 3 bases from V and 1 base from J, leaving 16 bases between. The CDR3, as DNA: TGTGCCAGCTCACCCCCTACAGGAGACTTTTCCTACAATGAGCAGTTCTTC. It specifies CASSPPTGDFSYNEQFF.

The chain couples TRBV7-8 to TRBJ1-1, with 7 bases lining up with TRBD1. Germline loops: CDR1 SGHVS, CDR2 FQNEAQ. The CDR3 consists of 18 residues. The V segment lost 0 bases and the J segment 1 base; nucleotides outside the gene matches: 11. This chain's CDR3 is CASSLALKWQGGNTEAFF. Written as DNA, the CDR3 is TGTGCCAGCAGCTTAGCGCTAAAGTGGCAGGGGGGGAACACTGAAGCTTTCTTT.